Below, 5 T cell receptor beta chains from the same sample are listed, as sequenced in a study of blood T cell repertoires in COVID-19. Produced via immunoSEQ multiplex PCR; TCRdb's table is partial and in-frame only. The table has about 190,000 clones, roughly four fifths seen once. Sequencing was done on a sample of peripheral blood. These receptor sequences come from a man aged 25-45 years with active or convalescent COVID-19.

The rearrangement joins TRBV5-1 to TRBJ1-2, with a possible D match to TRBD1 (6 bases). The CDR3 is made up of 14 amino acids. V was clipped by 7 bases and J by 8 bases, with 21 bases between them. Germline V gene lookup returns CDR1 SGHRS and CDR2 YFSETQ. The CDR3 nucleotides are TGCGCCAGCTCCACATCAGGGGTAGGGCGCGGCTACACCTTC. This gives the protein CASSTSGVGRGYTF.

The J gene is TRBJ1-5, the V gene TRBV13, with D perhaps TRBD1 (6 bases). The CDR3 contains 14 residues. Trimming removed 2 bases from V and 1 base from J, with 6 bases in between. CDR1 PRHDT and CDR2 FYEKMQ come from the germline V gene (reference sequence). This chain's CDR3 is CASSLQGSNQPQHF. The CDR3 nucleotides are TGTGCCAGCAGCTTACAGGGGAGCAATCAGCCCCAGCATTTT.

The J gene is TRBJ2-2, the V gene TRBV6-5, with D perhaps matching TRBD1 (6 bases). The CDR3 extends over 11 amino acids. Trimming took off 6 bases at V and 9 bases at J, with 8 bases between the two ends. CDR1 and CDR2 from the germline V gene are MNHEY and SVGAGI. DNA for the CDR3: TGTGCCAGCAGGGACAGAAGGGAGCTGTTTTTT. Its protein is CASRDRRELFF.

This clone has just one count. The chain couples TRBV21-1 to TRBJ1-3. TRBV21-1 is recorded as a pseudogene. The CDR3 has 18 amino acids. The CDR3 DNA reads TGTGCCAGCAGCAAAGGTCAAGGGGGGGAAAGCTCTGGAAACACCATATATTTT. Translated, it gives CASSKGQGGESSGNTIYF.

This rearrangement joins TRBV7-9 to TRBJ1-3, with 8 nucleotides matching TRBD1. This CDR3 comprises 12 residues. Germline CDR1 reads SEHNR; CDR2 reads FQNEAQ (reference sequence). The trim removed 2 bases at V and 9 bases at J, leaving 0 bases unmatched. Here the CDR3 DNA reads TGTGCCAGCAGCTTACAGGGGGCCACCATATATTTT. The encoded protein is CASSLQGATIYF.